Below are 28 T cell receptor beta chains sequenced from a single sample in a study of blood T cell repertoires in COVID-19. Sequencing was performed with immunoSEQ multiplex PCR; in TCRdb, only in-frame clones are kept and a portion is missing. The profile shows 250,000 to 350,000 clones, 65% to 85% of them singletons. The sample was peripheral blood. The receptors were gathered from a human donor with COVID-19, enrolled during active disease. The donor label of this sample is uncertain.

The rearrangement links TRBV7-2 to TRBJ2-5; perhaps TRBD2 as D (5 bases). This CDR3 region has 16 residues. V was cut by 2 bases and J by 4 bases, with 17 bases left in between. The germline CDR1 and CDR2 sequences are SGHTA and FQGNSA. This CDR3 reads CASSLHGGPRGETQYF. CDR3 sequence (DNA): TGTGCCAGCAGCTTACACGGCGGGCCTCGAGGAGAGACCCAGTACTTC.

The chain links TRBV28 to TRBJ2-1; D might be TRBD2 (5 bases). Between the trimmed V and J ends, which lost 3 bases and 13 bases, there was a span of 13 bases. CDR3 length: 12 amino acids. Germline values: CDR1 MDHEN, CDR2 SYDVKM. This CDR3 reads CASSFRRADQFF. Written as DNA, the CDR3 is TGTGCCAGCAGTTTTAGGCGAGCGGATCAGTTCTTC. The whole variable domain, remainder taken from reference TRBV28 and TRBJ2-1, is DVKVTQSSRYLVKRTGEKVFLECVQDMDHENMFWYRQDPGLGLRLIYFSYDVKMKEKGDIPEGYSVSREKKERFSLILESASTNQTSMYLCASSFRRADQFFGPGTRLTVL.

The rearrangement joins TRBV5-4 to TRBJ2-4; D is possibly TRBD2 (5 bases). Germline lookup yields CDR1 SGHNT and CDR2 YYREEE (reference sequence). V was pared by 4 bases and J by 0 bases, with 14 bases between. This CDR3 is built from 16 residues. Here the CDR3 DNA reads TGTGCCAGCAGCATCCGGGATTCGCTAGCCAAAAACATTCAGTACTTC. Protein: CASSIRDSLAKNIQYF.

The rearrangement links TRBV6-2 or TRBV6-3 to TRBJ1-1; 11 bases map to TRBD1. CDR3 length equals 14 residues. Germline V CDR1 and CDR2: MNHEY, SVGEGT. J gave up 4 bases and V 5 bases, and 3 bases lay outside the gene matches. The CDR3 nucleotides are TGTGCCAGCAGTAGAGGGACAGGGGGCACTGAAGCTTTCTTT. This translates into CASSRGTGGTEAFF.

This clone appeared a single time. The CDR3 loop reads CASGQGPNTGELFF. In DNA form, the CDR3 reads TGTGCCAGCGGCCAGGGGCCGAACACCGGGGAGCTGTTTTTT. V usage is TRBV11-2 and J usage is TRBJ2-2; D possibly corresponds to TRBD1 (6 bases). Trimming removed 8 bases from V and 0 bases from J, with 10 bases in between. CDR1 is SGHAT, CDR2 FQNNGV, per germline. The CDR3 covers 14 residues. The full variable domain, completed using reference TRBV11-2 and TRBJ2-2, is EAGVAQSPRYKIIEKRQSVAFWCNPISGHATLYWYQQILGQGPKLLIQFQNNGVVDDSQLPKDRFSAERLKGVDSTLKIQPAKLEDSAVYLCASGQGPNTGELFFGEGSRLTVL.

The V call is TRBV29-1, the J call TRBJ1-1; a weak D match, TRBD1 (6 bases). The germline V gene encodes CDR1 SQVTM and CDR2 ANQGSEA. The CDR3 contains 12 residues. Trimming left V 7 bases short and J 3 bases short, with 12 bases between. DNA of the CDR3: TGCAGCGAACAGGGTAGGGACACTGAAGCTTTCTTT. It translates to CSEQGRDTEAFF.

This chain connects TRBV6-5 to TRBJ1-2; no clear D gene. Deletions cut 4 bases from V and 8 bases from J, with 14 bases between. This CDR3 region has 13 residues. Germline CDR1 and CDR2: MNHEY and SVGAGI. CDR3 in DNA: TGTGCCAGCAGTTCCTTAGACATTCCCGGCTACACCTTC. Translation gives CASSSLDIPGYTF.

This chain uses TRBV7-2 with TRBJ1-1, with 7 positions matching TRBD1. With 1 base clipped from V and 10 bases from J, the junction kept 12 bases outside the gene matches. Germline CDR1 reads SGHTA; CDR2 reads FQGNSA. The CDR3 is 15 amino acids. The CDR3 loop reads CASSLDGGTGVAAFF. The DNA of the CDR3 is TGTGCCAGCAGCTTAGACGGAGGAACAGGGGTCGCAGCTTTCTTT. Supplemented by reference TRBV7-2 and TRBJ1-1, the full variable domain reads GAGVSQSPSNKVTEKGKDVELRCDPISGHTALYWYRQSLGQGLEFLIYFQGNSAPDKSGLPSDRFSAERTGGSVSTLTIQRTQQEDSAVYLCASSLDGGTGVAAFFGQGTRLTVV.

The chain is built from TRBV28 and TRBJ1-2; D is ambiguous. Trimming removed 5 bases from V and 2 bases from J, with 6 bases in between. The V gene's germline CDR1 is MDHEN and CDR2 SYDVKM. The CDR3 runs 12 residues. The CDR3 sequence is CASSTVNYGYTF. For the CDR3, the DNA is TGTGCCAGCAGTACAGTAAACTATGGCTACACCTTC.

This clone was seen once. CDR3 DNA: TGCGCCAGCAGCTTGGTTACAGGGGACGACGAGCAGTACTTC. Translating it yields CASSLVTGDDEQYF. The chain carries TRBV5-1 and TRBJ2-7; TRBD1 agrees at 7 bases. The V segment lost 0 bases and the J segment 5 bases; nucleotides outside the gene matches: 5. Germline V gives CDR1 SGHRS, CDR2 YFSETQ. The CDR3 sequence is 14 residues long.

This chain joins TRBV28 and TRBJ1-3; 11 bases map to TRBD1. The CDR3 spans 18 residues. CDR1 is MDHEN and CDR2 is SYDVKM in the germline V gene. V shed 3 bases, J shed 4 bases, and the junction held 11 bases outside the gene matches. CDR3 DNA: TGTGCCAGCAGTTTCGCGACGGGACAGGGGGTATCCGGAAACACCATATATTTT. This translates into CASSFATGQGVSGNTIYF.

The chain combines TRBV28 with TRBJ2-2, with no clear D. From germline, CDR1 is MDHEN and CDR2 SYDVKM. Trimming pared 4 bases from V and 0 bases from J, leaving 9 bases between. The CDR3 has 15 residues. Here the CDR3 reads CASSSGVSNTGELFF. In DNA, the CDR3 is TGTGCCAGCAGTTCCGGAGTCTCGAACACCGGGGAGCTGTTTTTT.

This clone has only a few counts. The V gene is TRBV9, the J gene TRBJ2-5; TRBD1 aligns across 7 bases. This CDR3 has 15 amino acids. V dropped 3 bases and J dropped 5; count of bases not matched to a gene: 10. Germline loops: CDR1 SGDLS, CDR2 YYNGEE. The CDR3 sequence: CASSANQGVWETQYF. CDR3 nucleotides: TGTGCCAGCAGCGCCAACCAGGGGGTCTGGGAGACCCAGTACTTC.

This chain connects TRBV29-1 to TRBJ1-2, with TRBD1 as a possible D gene (5 bases). CDR1 is SQVTM, CDR2 ANQGSEA, per germline. Trimming removed 4 bases from V and 7 bases from J, with 22 bases in between. The CDR3 is made up of 15 amino acids. CDR3 sequence (DNA): TGCAGCGTTGCCCGGCAGGGAGGCATCGGTCCTGGCTACACCTTC. Protein sequence: CSVARQGGIGPGYTF.

Turning to this clone: One end of the junction varies from germline; a read error may be responsible. The gene calls are TRBV5-5 and TRBJ1-3; 8 nucleotides line up with TRBD1. The CDR3 is 14 residues long. Per germline, CDR1 SGHKS and CDR2 YYEKEE (reference sequence). The CDR3 spells CASSITGGGNTPDF. For the CDR3, the DNA is TGTGCCAGCAGCATTACAGGGGGTGGAAATACACCAGATTTT.

The chain carries TRBV5-1 and TRBJ1-6; 9 bases fit TRBD1. V trimming: 7 bases; J trimming: 5 bases; junction bases outside the gene matches: 7. The germline V gene encodes CDR1 SGHRS and CDR2 YFSETQ. This CDR3 has 15 residues. CDR3 nucleotide sequence: TGCGCCAGCTGCATTGACAGGGGGGATAATTCACCCCTCCACTTT. The encoded protein is CASCIDRGDNSPLHF.

Written as DNA, the CDR3 is TGTGCCAGCAGCTTAATTGCGGGGATCACAGATACGCAGTATTTT. This encodes CASSLIAGITDTQYF. The chain combines TRBV7-2 with TRBJ2-3; TRBD2 is a possible D gene (6 bases). This CDR3 has 15 residues. Germline V gene data show CDR1 as SGHTA and CDR2 as FQGNSA. V lost 2 bases to trimming and J lost 2 bases, with 11 bases between them.

CDR3: CASSPGLAGGNTQYF. The CDR3 nucleotides are TGTGCCAGCAGTCCGGGACTAGCGGGAGGAAATACGCAGTATTTT. The rearrangement joins TRBV27 to TRBJ2-3; 15 bases match TRBD2. The CDR3 contains 15 residues. Germline V gives CDR1 MNHEY, CDR2 SMNVEV (reference sequence). J was trimmed by 7 bases and V by 5 bases; bases with no gene match: 4.

CDR3 sequence reads: CASSQGTGVEKETQYF. The CDR3 DNA follows: TGTGCCAGCAGCCAAGGCACGGGGGTCGAAAAAGAGACCCAGTACTTC. This sequence joins TRBV3-1 (or the pseudogene TRBV3-2) and TRBJ2-5, with D perhaps TRBD2 (6 bases). Trimming cost V 1 base and J 3 bases, with 15 bases left between them. Germline CDR1 is LGHDT and CDR2 is YNNKEL (reference sequence). The CDR3 has 16 amino acids.

This sequence joins TRBV4-3 and TRBJ2-1; TRBD1 might be the D (5 bases). This CDR3 has 16 residues. Per the germline V gene, CDR1 is LGHNA and CDR2 is YSLEER. V lost 3 bases, J lost 6 bases, and 18 bases lay in between. CDR3 loop: CASSHLPLGQGNEQFF. DNA for the CDR3: TGCGCCAGCAGCCATCTCCCTTTGGGCCAGGGCAATGAGCAGTTCTTC.

This clone was seen a handful of times. V usage is TRBV2 and J usage is TRBJ1-1; tentative D call: TRBD1 (6 bases). Germline-derived CDR1 and CDR2 are SNHLY and FYNNEI. The V gene lost 7 bases and the J gene lost 6 bases, with 15 bases spanning the gap. The CDR3 covers 13 residues. As DNA, the CDR3 is TGTGCCAGCACTTACAGGGTAAGAGCTGAAGCTTTCTTT. Its protein is CASTYRVRAEAFF.

The chain employs TRBV27 and TRBJ1-2; D is uncertain. The CDR3 covers 14 residues. The germline CDR1 and CDR2 sequences are MNHEY and SMNVEV (reference sequence). The V end was cut by 0 bases, the J end by 3 bases, with 8 bases between. The CDR3 nucleotides are TGTGCCAGCAGTTTATCGCTGGCCTACTATGGCTACACCTTC. Its translation is CASSLSLAYYGYTF.

CDR3 loop: CASSEGSVTNTGELFF. The CDR3, as DNA: TGTGCCAGCAGTGAAGGGTCGGTAACGAACACCGGGGAGCTGTTTTTT. The chain employs TRBV2 and TRBJ2-2; no clear D gene. The V end was cut by 1 base, the J end by 0 bases, with 9 bases between. Germline values: CDR1 SNHLY, CDR2 FYNNEI. The CDR3 is 16 residues long.

Worth noting for this clone: Other DNA sequences in this specimen translate into the identical CDR3. V and J are TRBV7-3 and TRBJ1-3, with 8 positions matching TRBD1. The J segment lost 0 bases and the V segment lost 5 bases, leaving 3 bases of the junction unmatched. The CDR3 is 15 amino acids. The germline V gene has CDR1 SGHTA and CDR2 FQGTGA. The CDR3 sequence: CASSATGGSGNTIYF. For the CDR3, the DNA is TGTGCCAGCAGCGCCACAGGGGGCTCTGGAAACACCATATATTTT. Full variable domain (missing parts from reference TRBV7-3 and TRBJ1-3): GAGVSQTPSNKVTEKGKYVELRCDPISGHTALYWYRQSLGQGPEFLIYFQGTGAADDSGLPNDRFFAVRPEGSVSTLKIQRTERGDSAVYLCASSATGGSGNTIYFGEGSWLTVV.

The chain is built from TRBV29-1 and TRBJ2-7; D possibly corresponds to TRBD2 (6 bases). The CDR3 totals 14 residues. Trimming cost V 7 bases and J 0 bases, with 16 bases left between them. Germline CDR1 SQVTM, CDR2 ANQGSEA. CDR3 region: CSGSEGLGSYEQYF. The CDR3 DNA is TGCAGCGGTTCGGAGGGGTTGGGCTCCTACGAGCAGTACTTC.

The rearrangement joins TRBV19 to TRBJ2-7; 7 nucleotides align to TRBD1. V trimming: 4 bases; J trimming: 0 bases; junction bases outside the gene matches: 0. From germline, CDR1 is LNHDA and CDR2 SQIVND (reference sequence). This CDR3 is built from 13 residues. The CDR3 DNA reads TGTGCCAGTAGTAGGGACAGCTCCTACGAGCAGTACTTC. Residues: CASSRDSSYEQYF.

This chain links TRBV9 with TRBJ2-1; 8 bases map to TRBD2. The V segment lost 4 bases and the J segment 6 bases; nucleotides outside the gene matches: 9. The CDR3 spans 15 residues. The germline V gene encodes CDR1 SGDLS and CDR2 YYNGEE. CDR3 sequence: CASSPRTLAGNEQFF. Written as DNA, the CDR3 is TGTGCCAGCAGCCCCCGGACCCTAGCGGGCAATGAGCAGTTCTTC.

The chain has TRBV6-1 and TRBJ2-7; 12 bases are shared with TRBD2. The CDR3 sequence is 14 residues long. V dropped 1 base and J dropped 11; count of bases not matched to a gene: 6. Germline CDR1 MNHNS, CDR2 SASEGT. CDR3 in amino acids: CASSEVGLAGQEYF. The CDR3 nucleotides read TGTGCCAGCAGTGAAGTGGGACTAGCGGGTCAGGAGTACTTC.